Each of the 13 T cell receptor beta chains below was sequenced from the same sample in a study of blood T cell repertoires in COVID-19. Libraries were prepared by immunoSEQ multiplex PCR; TCRdb keeps only in-frame clonotypes and omits some of them. The top ten hold approximately 17% of the sample, which has fewer than 100,000 clones, about nine tenths seen once. Sequencing was done on a sample of peripheral blood. The receptors originated from an older man in a cohort sampled during active COVID-19.

This chain joins TRBV18 and TRBJ2-1, with D tentatively TRBD2 (5 bases). This CDR3 has 14 amino acids. V was clipped by 2 bases and J by 7 bases, with 12 bases between them. Per the germline V gene, CDR1 is KGHSH and CDR2 is LQKENI. Here the CDR3 reads CASSPESGANEQFF. The DNA of the CDR3 is TGTGCCAGCTCACCAGAAAGCGGAGCAAATGAGCAGTTCTTC.

The genes are TRBV5-4 and TRBJ2-5, with D hard to call. The germline CDR1 and CDR2 sequences are SGHNT and YYREEE (reference sequence). Trimming took 4 bases from V and 5 from J, leaving 15 bases between them. This CDR3 comprises 14 residues. Here the CDR3 reads CASSNVGLGETQYF. CDR3 coding DNA: TGTGCCAGCAGCAACGTAGGTCTAGGTGAGACCCAGTACTTC.

This chain joins TRBV5-6 and TRBJ1-2, with D possibly matching TRBD1 (5 bases). The germline V and J ends were trimmed by 2 bases and 7 bases, with 6 bases remaining between them. The germline gives CDR1 SGHDT, CDR2 YYEEEE. This CDR3 has 11 residues. CDR3 region: CASSFRVGYTF. CDR3 nucleotide sequence: TGTGCCAGCAGCTTCAGGGTTGGCTACACCTTC. Using reference TRBV5-6 and TRBJ1-2 for the parts outside the CDR3, the full variable domain is DAGVTQSPTHLIKTRGQQVTLRCSPKSGHDTVSWYQQALGQGPQFIFQYYEEEERQRGNFPDRFSGHQFPNYSSELNVNALLLGDSALYLCASSFRVGYTFGSGTRLTVV.

The genes are TRBV28 and TRBJ1-1; no reliable D call. The ends were cut back, 5 bases at V and 1 base at J, with 8 bases in the middle. Germline values: CDR1 MDHEN, CDR2 SYDVKM. This CDR3 comprises 13 residues. The CDR3 loop is CASSVGTNTEAFF. The CDR3 DNA reads TGTGCCAGCAGTGTGGGCACGAACACTGAAGCTTTCTTT.

The chain joins TRBV5-1 to TRBJ2-5; 9 bases agree with TRBD1. Unmatched junction bases numbered 6, after V lost 0 bases and J lost 9 bases. The germline CDR1 and CDR2 sequences are SGHRS and YFSETQ. This CDR3 is built from 14 residues. The CDR3 loop reads CASSLEGQGLPQYF. The CDR3 bases are TGCGCCAGCAGCTTGGAGGGACAGGGCCTTCCCCAGTACTTC.

This clone was seen only a few times. This chain joins TRBV4-1 and TRBJ1-1, with D possibly TRBD1 on 5 matching bases. The CDR3 loop spans 15 amino acids. V lost 1 base and J lost 4, with 13 bases in between. Germline values: CDR1 MGHRA, CDR2 YSYEKL. The CDR3 DNA is TGCGCCAGCAGCCAAGGCGAGGTCCAGGGCACTGAAGCTTTCTTT. Translating it yields CASSQGEVQGTEAFF.

This clone was recorded a few times. The rearrangement links TRBV19 to TRBJ1-5; D might be TRBD1 (5 bases). Germline values: CDR1 LNHDA, CDR2 SQIVND (reference sequence). The CDR3 runs 13 residues. Trimming cost V 1 base and J 6 bases, with 7 bases left between them. The CDR3 sequence: CASSIVGPQPQHF. In DNA, the CDR3 is TGTGCCAGTAGTATAGTGGGGCCTCAGCCCCAGCATTTT.

The chain couples TRBV7-2 to TRBJ2-7; the D gene is possibly TRBD1 (6 bases). Trimming took 1 base from V and 6 from J, leaving 19 bases between them. Germline assignment: CDR1 SGHTA and CDR2 FQGNSA. CDR3 length equals 16 residues. CDR3 nucleotides: TGTGCCAGCAGCTTAGAGGGGGACATGATGAGGACCGAGCAGTACTTC. This encodes CASSLEGDMMRTEQYF. Filled out from reference TRBV7-2 and TRBJ2-7, the complete variable domain reads GAGVSQSPSNKVTEKGKDVELRCDPISGHTALYWYRQSLGQGLEFLIYFQGNSAPDKSGLPSDRFSAERTGGSVSTLTIQRTQQEDSAVYLCASSLEGDMMRTEQYFGPGTRLTVT.

The chain couples TRBV19 to TRBJ1-2, with 8 bases fitting TRBD1. V lost 4 bases and J lost 1; bases outside the gene matches: 5. The V gene's germline CDR1 is LNHDA and CDR2 SQIVND (reference sequence). The CDR3 has 15 residues. In DNA, the CDR3 is TGTGCCAGTAGTAACCCAGGGGGCAATAACTATGGCTACACCTTC. Its protein product is CASSNPGGNNYGYTF.

The chain joins TRBV24-1 to TRBJ2-5, with TRBD1 identical over 9 bases. This CDR3 is built from 16 residues. Germline trimming cut 3 bases from V and 6 bases from J; bases unmatched to any gene: 10. CDR1 is KGHDR and CDR2 is SFDVKD in the germline V gene. CDR3 protein: CATSDQGQGSGKTQYF. DNA for the CDR3: TGTGCCACCAGTGATCAAGGACAGGGGAGTGGGAAGACCCAGTACTTC.

The chain employs TRBV10-3 and TRBJ2-5; possibly TRBD1 for D (6 bases). V lost 5 bases, J lost 4 bases, and 14 bases lay in between. The CDR3 has 14 amino acids. In germline, CDR1 is ENHRY, CDR2 SYGVKD. CDR3 DNA: TGTGCCATCAGTTTGGACAGAGCCGGAGAGACCCAGTACTTC. Residues: CAISLDRAGETQYF.

The V and J genes are TRBV21-1 and TRBJ1-4; the table calls TRBD1, which could not be checked here. TRBV21-1 is annotated as a pseudogene. This CDR3 is 16 amino acids long. The CDR3 bases are TGTGCCAGCAGCAGAAAAAGGGGTGGTACTAATGAAAAACTGTTTTTT. Protein: CASSRKRGGTNEKLFF.

This clone was observed a handful of times. V and J are TRBV19 and TRBJ2-2; 7 bases align to TRBD1. The CDR3 has 12 amino acids. Germline values: CDR1 LNHDA, CDR2 SQIVND (reference sequence). V was pared by 5 bases and J by 7 bases, with 1 base of the junction left unmatched. The CDR3 DNA sequence: TGTGCCAGTAGTGACAGGGTCGGGGAGCTGTTTTTT. This gives the protein CASSDRVGELFF.